One sample yielded the 18 T cell receptor beta chains listed below, sequenced in a study of cytomegalovirus exposure and HLA in healthy donors. A multiplex PCR was run with 60 Vbeta primers and 13 Jbeta primers. The assay was immunoSEQ multiplex PCR, and TCRdb's table has in-frame clones only and misses some. The table includes over 150,000 clones, approximately 88% detected once. The sample was PBMCs. The source of these receptors is a woman aged 25 to 45 in good health and CMV-seronegative.

This chain joins TRBV5-1 and TRBJ2-3; possibly TRBD2 for D (6 bases). The CDR3 runs 14 residues. Trimming removed 9 bases from V and 4 bases from J, with 18 bases in between. Looked up from germline, CDR1 is SGHRS and CDR2 is YFSETQ. CDR3 nucleotides: TGCGCCACTTCCGAGGAGGGACCGTCAGATACGCAGTATTTT. Translating gives CATSEEGPSDTQYF. Drawing the rest from reference TRBV5-1 and TRBJ2-3, the complete variable domain is KAGVTQTPRYLIKTRGQQVTLSCSPISGHRSVSWYQQTPGQGLQFLFEYFSETQRNKGNFPGRFSGRQFSNSRSEMNVSTLELGDSALYLCATSEEGPSDTQYFGPGTRLTVL.

V and J are TRBV18 and TRBJ2-3; 8 nucleotides agree with TRBD1. The CDR3 spans 15 residues. Germline V gene data show CDR1 as KGHSH and CDR2 as LQKENI. Losses at the gene ends were 6 bases for V and 2 bases for J; bases not matched to a gene: 7. In DNA, the CDR3 is TGTGCCAGCTCGTTCGGACAGGGCATCACAGATACGCAGTATTTT. It specifies CASSFGQGITDTQYF. Drawing the rest from reference TRBV18 and TRBJ2-3, the complete variable domain is NAGVMQNPRHLVRRRGQEARLRCSPMKGHSHVYWYRQLPEEGLKFMVYLQKENIIDESGMPKERFSAEFPKEGPSILRIQQVVRGDSAAYFCASSFGQGITDTQYFGPGTRLTVL.

Only one count was recorded for this clone. The V and J genes are TRBV5-1 and TRBJ2-2; 13 nucleotides align to TRBD2. The CDR3 consists of 15 residues. CDR1 is SGHRS, CDR2 YFSETQ, per germline. The junction had 2 bases not matched to a gene; V was cut back by 3 bases and J by 6 bases. CDR3 in DNA: TGCGCCAGCAGCTCCGGACTAGCGGGAGCCGGGGAGCTGTTTTTT. It specifies CASSSGLAGAGELFF. Full variable domain (remainder filled in from reference TRBV5-1 and TRBJ2-2): KAGVTQTPRYLIKTRGQQVTLSCSPISGHRSVSWYQQTPGQGLQFLFEYFSETQRNKGNFPGRFSGRQFSNSRSEMNVSTLELGDSALYLCASSSGLAGAGELFFGEGSRLTVL.

The gene calls are TRBV16 and TRBJ2-5, with D uncertain. The ends were cut back, 3 bases at V and 4 bases at J, with 9 bases in the middle. This CDR3 spans 13 amino acids. Germline CDR1 and CDR2: KGHSY and FQNENV. As DNA, the CDR3 is TGTGCCAGCAGCCAGACGCGGAGAGAGACCCAGTACTTC. Translated: CASSQTRRETQYF.

The rearrangement joins TRBV11-2 to TRBJ2-7; 9 bases line up with TRBD1. The CDR3 covers 15 residues. Germline lookup yields CDR1 SGHAT and CDR2 FQNNGV. Trimming took 4 bases from V and 3 from J; bases not matched to a gene: 7. The CDR3 bases are TGTGCCAGCAGCTCCCAGACAGGGGGAAACTACGAGCAGTACTTC. It encodes CASSSQTGGNYEQYF.

This clone appeared once. The chain uses TRBV28 and TRBJ2-7; tentative D call: TRBD2 (6 bases). Germline V gives CDR1 MDHEN, CDR2 SYDVKM. V lost 6 bases, J lost 2 bases, and 14 bases lay in between. CDR3 size: 14 residues. The CDR3 loop is CASRSSGPPYEQYF. DNA for the CDR3: TGTGCCAGCAGATCCAGCGGGCCGCCCTACGAGCAGTACTTC.

In this sample, this clone turned up a few times. The CDR3 sequence: CASSRLNEQYF. For the CDR3, the DNA is TGTGCCAGCAGCCGACTCAACGAGCAGTACTTC. The J gene is TRBJ2-7, the V gene TRBV2; D remains ambiguous. Germline CDR1 SNHLY, CDR2 FYNNEI. Trimming left V 6 bases short and J 5 bases short, with 8 bases between. This CDR3 has 11 residues.

The rearrangement links TRBV5-1 to TRBJ2-5; 8 bases match TRBD1. The CDR3 is made up of 14 amino acids. V shed 6 bases, J shed 5 bases, and the junction held 9 bases outside the gene matches. Germline V gene lookup returns CDR1 SGHRS and CDR2 YFSETQ. This CDR3 is CASIGQGGSETQYF. In DNA, the CDR3 is TGCGCCAGCATCGGACAGGGCGGATCGGAGACCCAGTACTTC.

This sequence joins TRBV19 and TRBJ2-6, with a possible D match to TRBD2 (7 bases). This CDR3 has 18 residues. V gave up 3 bases and J gave up 0 bases, with 15 bases separating them. The V gene's germline CDR1 is LNHDA and CDR2 SQIVND (reference sequence). CDR3 nucleotides: TGTGCCAGTAGTATTTGGGGGCGCGGGGGCTCTGGGGCCAACGTCCTGACTTTC. Translation gives CASSIWGRGGSGANVLTF.

This rearrangement joins TRBV5-1 to TRBJ2-3; a possible D gene is TRBD1 (6 bases). The V end was cut by 0 bases, the J end by 0 bases, with 11 bases between. The V gene's germline CDR1 is SGHRS and CDR2 YFSETQ. CDR3 length: 16 amino acids. The CDR3 is CASSLGAGASTDTQYF. Written as DNA, the CDR3 is TGCGCCAGCAGCTTGGGGGCAGGGGCTAGCACAGATACGCAGTATTTT.

CDR3 sequence (DNA): TGTGCCAGCAGTGACCAGAGGGCAGATACGCAGTATTTT. This gives the protein CASSDQRADTQYF. V usage is TRBV6-4 and J usage is TRBJ2-3, with D perhaps TRBD2 (5 bases). CDR1 is MRHNA, CDR2 SNTAGT, per germline. Between the trimmed V and J ends, which lost 2 bases and 4 bases, there was a span of 7 bases. The CDR3 consists of 13 residues.

V gene TRBV2 combines with J gene TRBJ2-1, with D unclear. This CDR3 is built from 13 residues. Trimming pared 0 bases from V and 8 bases from J, leaving 8 bases between. Germline V gives CDR1 SNHLY, CDR2 FYNNEI. CDR3 sequence: CASSEARYDEQFF. CDR3 sequence (DNA): TGTGCCAGCAGTGAAGCGAGGTATGATGAGCAGTTCTTC.

The J gene is TRBJ2-5, the V gene TRBV27, with a weak D call TRBD1 (6 bases). The germline V gene has CDR1 MNHEY and CDR2 SMNVEV (reference sequence). Trimming stripped 5 bases from V and 5 bases from J, with 18 bases between. The CDR3 spans 15 residues. CDR3 residues: CASSQGPGWSETQYF. CDR3 DNA: TGTGCCAGCAGTCAGGGGCCGGGATGGTCGGAGACCCAGTACTTC.

The chain is built from TRBV27 and TRBJ2-7; D remains unclear. Between the trimmed V and J ends, which lost 6 bases and 2 bases, there was a span of 17 bases. Germline V CDR1 and CDR2: MNHEY, SMNVEV (reference sequence). The CDR3 extends over 15 amino acids. The CDR3 region is CASSRRQPTAYEQYF. CDR3 DNA: TGTGCCAGCAGCCGCAGGCAGCCAACGGCCTACGAGCAGTACTTC.

The chain links TRBV18 to TRBJ2-3, with 9 nucleotides matching TRBD1. This CDR3 has 16 amino acids. Trimming removed 0 bases from V and 1 base from J; junction bases left unmatched: 2. In germline, CDR1 is KGHSH, CDR2 LQKENI. CDR3 bases: TGTGCCAGCTCACCACCGGGGGACAGGGGCACAGATACGCAGTATTTT. Protein sequence: CASSPPGDRGTDTQYF. Combining the CDR3 with reference TRBV18 and TRBJ2-3 gives the whole variable domain NAGVMQNPRHLVRRRGQEARLRCSPMKGHSHVYWYRQLPEEGLKFMVYLQKENIIDESGMPKERFSAEFPKEGPSILRIQQVVRGDSAAYFCASSPPGDRGTDTQYFGPGTRLTVL.

The chain recombines TRBV7-9 with TRBJ1-1, with 8 positions matching TRBD1. This CDR3 is built from 16 residues. Germline V gene data show CDR1 as SEHNR and CDR2 as FQNEAQ (reference sequence). Trimming took 2 bases from V and 5 from J; bases not matched to a gene: 10. The CDR3 region is CASSLPTTGGRTEAFF. CDR3 bases: TGTGCCAGCAGCTTACCAACTACAGGGGGACGGACTGAAGCTTTCTTT. Full variable domain (rest looked up from reference TRBV7-9 and TRBJ1-1): DTGVSQNPRHKITKRGQNVTFRCDPISEHNRLYWYRQTLGQGPEFLTYFQNEAQLEKSRLLSDRFSAERPKGSFSTLEIQRTEQGDSAMYLCASSLPTTGGRTEAFFGQGTRLTVV.

The chain recombines TRBV9 with TRBJ2-1; perhaps TRBD2 as D (6 bases). V lost 2 bases and J 2 bases, leaving 11 bases between the germline ends. The CDR3 loop spans 15 amino acids. Per germline, CDR1 SGDLS and CDR2 YYNGEE. CDR3 sequence (DNA): TGTGCCAGCAGCGTCCCCGGGACTCCCTACAATGAGCAGTTCTTC. Protein sequence: CASSVPGTPYNEQFF.

The CDR3 protein is CATSRVVAGEETQYF. CDR3 bases: TGTGCCACCAGCAGAGTCGTAGCGGGAGAAGAGACCCAGTACTTC. The chain joins TRBV15 to TRBJ2-5, with 9 bases that match TRBD2. With 1 base clipped from V and 3 bases from J, the junction kept 3 bases outside the gene matches. Germline lookup yields CDR1 LNHNV and CDR2 YYDKDF (reference sequence). The CDR3 consists of 15 residues.